This T cell receptor (beta chain) derives from a study of cytomegalovirus exposure and HLA in healthy donors. Primers included in the PCR were 60 Vbeta and 13 Jbeta primers. Some clones are missing from TCRdb's copy, which holds only in-frame ones; the method was immunoSEQ multiplex PCR. The profile shows under 200,000 clones, around 74% of them singletons. Germline loops: CDR1 SGHRS, CDR2 YFSETQ. J gave up 3 bases and V 0 bases, and 6 bases lay outside the gene matches. The CDR3 runs 16 residues. This TCR was recovered from a woman younger than 45 in good health and CMV-seronegative. The V call is TRBV5-1, the J call TRBJ1-1; 9 nucleotides line up with TRBD1. The sequencing input was PBMCs. CDR3 residues: CASSLGQGGADTEAFF. The CDR3 DNA reads as TGCGCCAGCAGCTTGGGACAGGGGGGGGCCGACACTGAAGCTTTCTTT.